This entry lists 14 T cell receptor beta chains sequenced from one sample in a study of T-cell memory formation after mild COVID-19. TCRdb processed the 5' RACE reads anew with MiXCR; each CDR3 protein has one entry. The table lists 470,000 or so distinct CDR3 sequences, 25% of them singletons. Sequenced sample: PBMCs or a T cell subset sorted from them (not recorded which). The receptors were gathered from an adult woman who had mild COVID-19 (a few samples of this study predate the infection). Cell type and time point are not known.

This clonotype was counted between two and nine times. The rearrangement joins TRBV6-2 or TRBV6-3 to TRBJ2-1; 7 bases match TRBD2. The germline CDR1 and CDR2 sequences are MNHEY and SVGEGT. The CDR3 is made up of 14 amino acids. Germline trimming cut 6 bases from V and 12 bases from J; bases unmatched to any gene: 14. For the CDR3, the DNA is TGTGCCAGCAGAAGATCTAGCGGCTCCTTTGCGCAGTTCTTC. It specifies CASRRSSGSFAQFF.

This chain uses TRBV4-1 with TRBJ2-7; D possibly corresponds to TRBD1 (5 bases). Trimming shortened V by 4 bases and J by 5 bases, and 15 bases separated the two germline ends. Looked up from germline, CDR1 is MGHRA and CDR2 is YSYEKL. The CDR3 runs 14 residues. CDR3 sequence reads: CASSPVFSGHEQYF. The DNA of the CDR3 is TGCGCCAGCAGCCCTGTGTTTTCAGGGCACGAGCAGTACTTC.

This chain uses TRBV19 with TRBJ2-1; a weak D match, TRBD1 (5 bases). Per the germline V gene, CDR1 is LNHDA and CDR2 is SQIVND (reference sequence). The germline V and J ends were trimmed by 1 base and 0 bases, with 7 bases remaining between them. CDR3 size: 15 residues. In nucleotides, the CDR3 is TGTGCCAGTAGTATAGGGGGCGTCTCCTACAATGAGCAGTTCTTC. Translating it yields CASSIGGVSYNEQFF.

The CDR3 bases are TGTGCCAGCAGCTTAGCTGCAGGACACTCTGGAAACACCATATATTTT. The encoded protein is CASSLAAGHSGNTIYF. The V and J genes are TRBV7-9 and TRBJ1-3, with D possibly TRBD1 on 5 matching bases. The CDR3 has 16 amino acids. Germline V gives CDR1 SEHNR, CDR2 FQNEAQ (reference sequence). With 0 bases removed from V and 0 bases from J, the gap between germline ends came to 9 bases.

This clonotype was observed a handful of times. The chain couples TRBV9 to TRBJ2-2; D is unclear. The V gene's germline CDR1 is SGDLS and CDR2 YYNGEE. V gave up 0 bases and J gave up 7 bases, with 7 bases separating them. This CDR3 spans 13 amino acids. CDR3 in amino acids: CASSVAYGGELFF. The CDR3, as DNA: TGTGCCAGCAGCGTAGCATATGGCGGGGAGCTGTTTTTT.

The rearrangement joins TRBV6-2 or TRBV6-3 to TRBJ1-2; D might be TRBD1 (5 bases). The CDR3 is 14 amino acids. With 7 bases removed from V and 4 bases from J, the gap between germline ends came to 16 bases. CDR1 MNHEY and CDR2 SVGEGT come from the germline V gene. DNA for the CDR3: TGTGCCAGCAACAACCCGGGACGCAGCTATGGCTACACCTTC. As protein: CASNNPGRSYGYTF.

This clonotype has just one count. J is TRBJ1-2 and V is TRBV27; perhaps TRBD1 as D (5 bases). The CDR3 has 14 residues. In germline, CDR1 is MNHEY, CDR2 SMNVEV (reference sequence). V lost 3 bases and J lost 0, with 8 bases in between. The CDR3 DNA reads TGTGCCAGCAGTTTGTCCAGGGCTAACTATGGCTACACCTTC. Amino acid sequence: CASSLSRANYGYTF.

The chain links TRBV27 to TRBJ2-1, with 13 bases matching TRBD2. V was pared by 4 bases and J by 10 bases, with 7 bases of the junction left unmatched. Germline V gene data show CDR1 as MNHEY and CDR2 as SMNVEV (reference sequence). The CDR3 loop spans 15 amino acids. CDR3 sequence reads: CASSYGLAGVYEQFF. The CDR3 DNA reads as TGTGCCAGCAGTTACGGACTAGCGGGAGTCTACGAGCAGTTCTTC.

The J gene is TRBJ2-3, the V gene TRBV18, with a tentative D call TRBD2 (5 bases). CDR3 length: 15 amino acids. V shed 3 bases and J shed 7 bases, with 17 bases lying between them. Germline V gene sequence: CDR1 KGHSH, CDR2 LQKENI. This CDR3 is CASSPPKGVVHTQYF. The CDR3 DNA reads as TGTGCCAGCTCACCCCCGAAGGGAGTGGTACATACGCAGTATTTT.

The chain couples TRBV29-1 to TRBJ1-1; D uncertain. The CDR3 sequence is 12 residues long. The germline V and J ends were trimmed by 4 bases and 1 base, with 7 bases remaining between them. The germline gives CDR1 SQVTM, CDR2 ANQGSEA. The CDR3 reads CSVGAENTEAFF. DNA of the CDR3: TGCAGCGTTGGCGCGGAGAACACTGAAGCTTTCTTT.

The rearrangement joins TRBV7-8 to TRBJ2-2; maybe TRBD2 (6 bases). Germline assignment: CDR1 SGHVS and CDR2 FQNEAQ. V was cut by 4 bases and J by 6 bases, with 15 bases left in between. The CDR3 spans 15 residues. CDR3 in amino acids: CASSSGLRGPGELFF. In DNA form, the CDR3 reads TGTGCCAGCAGCTCGGGACTCAGAGGTCCCGGGGAGCTGTTTTTT.

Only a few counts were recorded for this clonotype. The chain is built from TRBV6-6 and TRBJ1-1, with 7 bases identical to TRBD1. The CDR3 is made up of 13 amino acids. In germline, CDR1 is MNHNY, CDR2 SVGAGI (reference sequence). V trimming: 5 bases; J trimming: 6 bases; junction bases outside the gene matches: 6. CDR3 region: CASSHYRGAEAFF. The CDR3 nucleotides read TGTGCCAGCAGTCACTACAGGGGCGCTGAAGCTTTCTTT.

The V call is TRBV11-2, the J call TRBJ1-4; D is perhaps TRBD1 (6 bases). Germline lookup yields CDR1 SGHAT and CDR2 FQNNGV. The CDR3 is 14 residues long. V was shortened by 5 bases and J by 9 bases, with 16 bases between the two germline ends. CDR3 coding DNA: TGTGCCAGCAGCGCCTCAGGGGCCGTTCAAAAACTGTTTTTT. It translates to CASSASGAVQKLFF.

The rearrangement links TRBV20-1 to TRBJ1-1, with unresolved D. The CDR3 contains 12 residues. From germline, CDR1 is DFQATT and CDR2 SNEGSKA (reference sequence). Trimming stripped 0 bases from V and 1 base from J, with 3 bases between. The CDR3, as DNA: TGCAGTGCTAGAGACACGAACACTGAAGCTTTCTTT. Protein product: CSARDTNTEAFF.